These 27 T cell receptor beta chains share one sample of origin, sequenced in a study of T cell responses to AZD1222 COVID-19 vaccine. TCRdb's copy holds only in-frame clones and misses some; the assay was immunoSEQ multiplex PCR. Among about 110,000 clones listed, about 85% were seen once. Here the sequenced sample was peripheral blood, taken on day 0 of AZD1222 vaccination. These receptors came from an adult in good health.

This chain connects TRBV7-2 to TRBJ1-1; a possible D gene is TRBD1 (5 bases). The CDR3 extends over 16 amino acids. CDR1 and CDR2 from the germline V gene are SGHTA and FQGNSA. V was shortened by 3 bases and J by 0 bases, with 14 bases between the two germline ends. The CDR3, as DNA: TGTGCCAGCAGCTTGGGGGTAGGGCTGATGAACACTGAAGCTTTCTTT. This gives the protein CASSLGVGLMNTEAFF. Together with reference TRBV7-2 and TRBJ1-1, the CDR3 gives the full variable domain: GAGVSQSPSNKVTEKGKDVELRCDPISGHTALYWYRQSLGQGLEFLIYFQGNSAPDKSGLPSDRFSAERTGGSVSTLTIQRTQQEDSAVYLCASSLGVGLMNTEAFFGQGTRLTVV.

V and J are TRBV19 and TRBJ2-1; TRBD2 aligns across 7 bases. The V gene's germline CDR1 is LNHDA and CDR2 SQIVND (reference sequence). CDR3 length: 14 residues. The ends lost 7 bases at V and 7 bases at J; junction bases unmatched: 10. The CDR3: CASNGGGPSNEQFF. DNA for the CDR3: TGTGCCAGTAATGGGGGAGGGCCCTCAAATGAGCAGTTCTTC.

This clone was detected only once. The chain couples TRBV7-2 to TRBJ2-2, with 8 bases aligning to TRBD2. With 4 bases clipped from V and 6 bases from J, the junction kept 10 bases outside the gene matches. The CDR3 consists of 16 residues. In germline, CDR1 is SGHTA, CDR2 FQGNSA. The CDR3 nucleotides are TGTGCCAGCAGCTCCCGGGACGGGAGGGTGGCCGGGGAGCTGTTTTTT. Translating it yields CASSSRDGRVAGELFF.

This chain connects TRBV6-1 to TRBJ1-2, with a weak D call TRBD1 (6 bases). From germline, CDR1 is MNHNS and CDR2 SASEGT. The CDR3 is 15 residues long. Trimming cost V 3 bases and J 4 bases, with 15 bases left between them. The CDR3 here is CASSDWTASFYGYTF. CDR3 DNA sequence: TGTGCCAGCAGTGATTGGACAGCCTCTTTCTATGGCTACACCTTC.

The CDR3 coding sequence is TGTGCCAGCAGCCCGGGACAGGGTGGCTATGGCTACACCTTC. Protein: CASSPGQGGYGYTF. The chain carries TRBV7-3 and TRBJ1-2; 9 nucleotides agree with TRBD1. Germline assignment: CDR1 SGHTA and CDR2 FQGTGA. V dropped 5 bases and J dropped 4; count of bases not matched to a gene: 5. This CDR3 comprises 14 residues.

This rearrangement joins TRBV11-1 to TRBJ2-5; TRBD2 aligns across 7 bases. Unmatched junction bases numbered 6, after V lost 3 bases and J lost 2 bases. CDR1 is SGHAT, CDR2 FQDESV, per germline (reference sequence). The CDR3 consists of 15 residues. For the CDR3, the DNA is TGTGCCAGCAGCTTTGGCAGGGAGGGACAAGAGACCCAGTACTTC. It is translated as CASSFGREGQETQYF.

The genes are TRBV25-1 and TRBJ1-4, with a tentative D call TRBD1 (6 bases). CDR3 length equals 15 residues. Germline loops: CDR1 MGHDK, CDR2 SYGVNS. With 4 bases removed from V and 6 bases from J, the gap between germline ends came to 15 bases. Here the CDR3 DNA reads TGTGCCAGCAGTGGGGGTAGGGGGATTTATGAAAAACTGTTTTTT. Translating it yields CASSGGRGIYEKLFF. Full variable domain (missing parts from reference TRBV25-1 and TRBJ1-4): EADIYQTPRYLVIGTGKKITLECSQTMGHDKMYWYQQDPGMELHLIHYSYGVNSTEKGDLSSESTVSRIRTEHFPLTLESARPSHTSQYLCASSGGRGIYEKLFFGSGTQLSVL.

V and J are TRBV28 and TRBJ2-7; TRBD1 matches at 7 bases. Germline-derived CDR1 and CDR2 are MDHEN and SYDVKM. V lost 5 bases, J lost 5 bases, and 6 bases stayed unmatched. The CDR3 contains 13 residues. The CDR3 DNA sequence: TGTGCCAGCAGTGACAGGGCACGCCACGAGCAGTACTTC. Protein sequence: CASSDRARHEQYF.

The chain uses TRBV18 and TRBJ2-1, with unresolved D. Trimming removed 3 bases from V and 3 bases from J, with 15 bases in between. Germline CDR1 reads KGHSH; CDR2 reads LQKENI. The CDR3 has 16 amino acids. The CDR3 protein is CASSPSAADFYNEQFF. The DNA of the CDR3 is TGTGCCAGCTCACCCAGTGCGGCGGATTTCTACAATGAGCAGTTCTTC.

This clone was detected only a few times. This rearrangement joins TRBV28 to TRBJ1-3, with D hard to call. This CDR3 comprises 18 residues. V was pared by 0 bases and J by 0 bases, with 15 bases between. The germline gives CDR1 MDHEN, CDR2 SYDVKM. In DNA form, the CDR3 reads TGTGCCAGCAGTTTATGGTCGGCAGGAGATTACTCTGGAAACACCATATATTTT. Encoded protein: CASSLWSAGDYSGNTIYF.

This sequence joins TRBV5-1 and TRBJ1-5; D unresolved. The V end was cut by 0 bases, the J end by 2 bases, with 9 bases between. CDR3 length equals 15 residues. The germline V gene has CDR1 SGHRS and CDR2 YFSETQ. This chain's CDR3 is CASSLGLEGNQPQHF. The DNA of the CDR3 is TGCGCCAGCAGCTTGGGACTTGAGGGCAATCAGCCCCAGCATTTT. Full variable domain (remainder filled in from reference TRBV5-1 and TRBJ1-5): KAGVTQTPRYLIKTRGQQVTLSCSPISGHRSVSWYQQTPGQGLQFLFEYFSETQRNKGNFPGRFSGRQFSNSRSEMNVSTLELGDSALYLCASSLGLEGNQPQHFGDGTRLSIL.

The rearrangement uses TRBV29-1 and TRBJ1-2, with D perhaps TRBD1 (6 bases). Trimming shortened V by 4 bases and J by 6 bases, and 12 bases separated the two germline ends. Germline CDR1 SQVTM, CDR2 ANQGSEA. The CDR3 is 12 residues long. The CDR3 here is CSVGRGLDGYTF. The CDR3 nucleotides are TGCAGCGTTGGAAGGGGGTTGGATGGCTACACCTTC.

The gene calls are TRBV27 and TRBJ2-1, with 15 bases fitting TRBD2. Germline V gives CDR1 MNHEY, CDR2 SMNVEV (reference sequence). J lost 7 bases, V lost 3 bases, and 7 bases had no gene match. This CDR3 has 17 residues. The CDR3 nucleotides are TGTGCCAGCAGTTTCTATGGACTAGCGGGGGGGACAAATGAGCAGTTCTTC. Residues: CASSFYGLAGGTNEQFF.

V is TRBV10-1 and J is TRBJ2-1; 9 bases fit TRBD2. The trim removed 3 bases at V and 6 bases at J, leaving 3 bases unmatched. The CDR3 spans 14 residues. Germline V gene sequence: CDR1 WNHNN, CDR2 SYGVQD (reference sequence). The CDR3 bases are TGCGCCAGCAGTGACGGCGGGAGGGCCAATGAGCAGTTCTTC. Residues: CASSDGGRANEQFF.

V and J are TRBV6-5 and TRBJ2-5; 7 bases map to TRBD2. Germline V gene sequence: CDR1 MNHEY, CDR2 SVGAGI. There are 13 residues in the CDR3. V shed 6 bases and J 5 bases; nucleotides not matched to a gene: 6. The CDR3 sequence is CASSRTRSETQYF. CDR3 DNA sequence: TGTGCCAGCAGCCGGACTAGGTCGGAGACCCAGTACTTC.

The chain recombines TRBV11-2 with TRBJ1-5; D gene ambiguous. V was shortened by 1 base and J by 5 bases, with 6 bases between the two germline ends. Looked up from germline, CDR1 is SGHAT and CDR2 is FQNNGV. The CDR3 totals 13 residues. CDR3 DNA: TGTGCCAGCAGCTTAGGCGAGCATCAGCCCCAGCATTTT. It translates to CASSLGEHQPQHF.

As concerns this clone: The same CDR3 is also encoded by other DNA sequences in this sample. The chain combines TRBV19 with TRBJ1-5, with a weak D call TRBD1 (5 bases). V was pared by 6 bases and J by 3 bases, with 9 bases between. Germline CDR1 reads LNHDA; CDR2 reads SQIVND (reference sequence). The CDR3 spans 13 residues. The DNA of the CDR3 is TGTGCCAGTAGCAGGGACGCCAATCAGCCCCAGCATTTT. The encoded protein is CASSRDANQPQHF.

This chain uses TRBV5-6 with TRBJ2-5; D unclear. This CDR3 comprises 17 residues. V was shortened by 5 bases and J by 5 bases, with 25 bases between the two germline ends. The germline gives CDR1 SGHDT, CDR2 YYEEEE. CDR3 residues: CASSRKPGQIPRETQYF. The CDR3 DNA sequence: TGTGCCAGCAGTCGAAAACCCGGCCAGATACCGAGGGAGACCCAGTACTTC.

The count of this clone is one. The J gene is TRBJ2-5, the V gene TRBV6-1; 12 bases match TRBD2. This CDR3 is 16 amino acids long. V shed 1 base and J 5 bases; nucleotides not matched to a gene: 5. Germline values: CDR1 MNHNS, CDR2 SASEGT. For the CDR3, the DNA is TGTGCCAGCAGTGAAGGTCTAGCGGGGGGGCAGGAGACCCAGTACTTC. Translating it yields CASSEGLAGGQETQYF.

The chain links TRBV19 to TRBJ1-2, with 7 nucleotides matching TRBD1. The V gene end was trimmed by 8 bases and the J gene end by 0 bases; junction bases not matched to a gene: 12. The CDR3 consists of 16 residues. Per germline, CDR1 LNHDA and CDR2 SQIVND (reference sequence). CDR3 loop: CASYWTGRPPNYGYTF. The DNA for the CDR3 is TGTGCCAGTTATTGGACAGGACGCCCTCCTAACTATGGCTACACCTTC.

The chain is built from TRBV5-1 and TRBJ2-5; D unresolved. The CDR3 covers 14 residues. Germline V gene lookup returns CDR1 SGHRS and CDR2 YFSETQ. V was shortened by 2 bases and J by 2 bases, with 10 bases between the two germline ends. For the CDR3, the DNA is TGCGCCAGCAGCTTTACGGCAGATCAAGAGACCCAGTACTTC. Residues: CASSFTADQETQYF.

V is TRBV5-1 and J is TRBJ2-1; 14 nucleotides match TRBD2. The germline gives CDR1 SGHRS, CDR2 YFSETQ. This CDR3 is 17 amino acids long. With 4 bases clipped from V and 7 bases from J, the junction kept 10 bases outside the gene matches. The CDR3 reads CASSHSGTSGSGNEQFF. The CDR3 region has the DNA TGCGCCAGCAGCCACTCCGGGACTAGCGGGAGCGGGAATGAGCAGTTCTTC.

The chain recombines TRBV28 with TRBJ2-2; a weak D match, TRBD1 (5 bases). The length of the CDR3 is 13 residues. Looked up from germline, CDR1 is MDHEN and CDR2 is SYDVKM. Deletions cut 10 bases from V and 3 bases from J, with 12 bases between. CDR3 nucleotide sequence: TGTGCCACACAGGTATCCTACACCGGGGAGCTGTTTTTT. It yields the protein CATQVSYTGELFF.

The chain combines TRBV6-5 with TRBJ1-5; 8 bases align to TRBD1. V dropped 9 bases and J dropped 4; count of bases not matched to a gene: 11. This CDR3 comprises 15 residues. CDR1 and CDR2 (germline): MNHEY, SVGAGI. In DNA form, the CDR3 reads TGTGCCAGTCAGGGCAGGGGGCTCCTGAATCAGCCCCAGCATTTT. Its translation: CASQGRGLLNQPQHF.

This clone was detected only a few times. The chain uses TRBV15 and TRBJ1-1; D may be TRBD1 (5 bases). The CDR3 has 13 residues. Germline CDR1 reads LNHNV; CDR2 reads YYDKDF (reference sequence). Trimming shortened V by 2 bases and J by 2 bases, and 6 bases separated the two germline ends. The CDR3 loop is CATSRTGNTEAFF. CDR3 nucleotides: TGTGCCACCAGCAGAACAGGTAACACTGAAGCTTTCTTT.

The V call is TRBV28, the J call TRBJ2-2; D not resolved. Per the germline V gene, CDR1 is MDHEN and CDR2 is SYDVKM. V shed 3 bases and J shed 1 base, with 12 bases lying between them. There are 16 residues in the CDR3. CDR3 nucleotide sequence: TGTGCCAGCAGTTTCCCGACCAGCCGGAACACCGGGGAGCTGTTTTTT. Translated, it gives CASSFPTSRNTGELFF.

CDR3 DNA sequence: TGTGCCAGCAGCCCCGGGACCTCGGACACTGAAGCTTTCTTT. Translated: CASSPGTSDTEAFF. The gene calls are TRBV7-3 and TRBJ1-1, with a tentative D call TRBD1 (5 bases). CDR1 SGHTA and CDR2 FQGTGA come from the germline V gene. The CDR3 has 14 residues. The V end lost 5 bases, the J end lost 3 bases, and 13 bases lay between the germline ends. The complete variable domain, with remaining parts taken from reference TRBV7-3 and TRBJ1-1, reads GAGVSQTPSNKVTEKGKYVELRCDPISGHTALYWYRQSLGQGPEFLIYFQGTGAADDSGLPNDRFFAVRPEGSVSTLKIQRTERGDSAVYLCASSPGTSDTEAFFGQGTRLTVV.